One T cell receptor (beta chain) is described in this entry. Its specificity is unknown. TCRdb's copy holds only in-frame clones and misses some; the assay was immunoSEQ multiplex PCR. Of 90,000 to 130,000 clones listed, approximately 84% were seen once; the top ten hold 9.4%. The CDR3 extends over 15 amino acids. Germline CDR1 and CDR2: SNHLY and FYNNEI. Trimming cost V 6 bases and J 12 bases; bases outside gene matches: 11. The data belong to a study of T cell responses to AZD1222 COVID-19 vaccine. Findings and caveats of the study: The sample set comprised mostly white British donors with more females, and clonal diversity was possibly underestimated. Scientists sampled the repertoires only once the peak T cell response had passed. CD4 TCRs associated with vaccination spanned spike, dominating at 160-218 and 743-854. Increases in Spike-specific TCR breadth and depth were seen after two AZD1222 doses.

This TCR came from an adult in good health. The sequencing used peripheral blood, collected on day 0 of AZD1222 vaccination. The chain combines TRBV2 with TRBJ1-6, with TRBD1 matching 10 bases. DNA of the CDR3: TGTGCCAGCAGCGCCGGGACAGGGGAACGAGAACCCCTCCACTTT. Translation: CASSAGTGEREPLHF.